Listed here are 27 T cell receptor beta chains from one sample, sequenced in a study of T cells in Graves' hyperthyroidism and ophthalmopathy. Amplification targeted TCR beta CDR3 regions from RNA transcripts. Researchers ran a first-round RT-PCR on the TCR CDR3 using the HTBI primer set. TCRdb independently ran MiXCR on the multiplex PCR reads; one entry per CDR3 protein. The data contain some 510,000 distinct CDR3 sequences, around 20% of them singletons. The sample taken for sequencing was blood. Receptors originate from a man between 18 and 29 years old with Graves' hyperthyroidism.

A word on this clonotype: With a much larger clone just one base away, this may be a read error. The rearrangement joins TRBV9 to TRBJ1-3; a weak D match, TRBD1 (5 bases). V shed 4 bases and J shed 4 bases, with 18 bases lying between them. Germline lookup yields CDR1 SGDLS and CDR2 YYNGEE. The CDR3 has 16 amino acids. The CDR3 reads CASSLGAGYRGNTIYF. The DNA of the CDR3 is TGTGCCAGCAGCCTAGGGGCAGGGTATCGCGGAAACACCATATATTTT.

The chain uses TRBV3-1 and TRBJ2-5, with 7 bases matching TRBD1. V lost 3 bases, J lost 4 bases, and 8 bases stayed unmatched. The CDR3 has 15 amino acids. From germline, CDR1 is LGHDT and CDR2 YNNKEL (reference sequence). CDR3 nucleotide sequence: TGTGCCAGCAGCCAGCAGAGGACAGGTGGAGAGACCCAGTACTTC. This gives the protein CASSQQRTGGETQYF.

The rearrangement uses TRBV27 and TRBJ2-6; D is perhaps TRBD2 (5 bases). The V and J ends lost 6 bases and 4 bases respectively, with 16 bases between them. The length of the CDR3 is 16 residues. The germline V gene encodes CDR1 MNHEY and CDR2 SMNVEV (reference sequence). The DNA for the CDR3 is TGTGCCAGCAGGTCAGCCGGGGTGGAAGGGGCCAACGTCCTGACTTTC. Encoded protein: CASRSAGVEGANVLTF.

The chain joins TRBV11-2 to TRBJ2-5; TRBD2 aligns across 12 bases. The CDR3 spans 17 residues. Germline-derived CDR1 and CDR2 are SGHAT and FQNNGV. Trimming removed 5 bases from V and 5 bases from J; junction bases left unmatched: 12. CDR3 residues: CASSKWASGGVGETQYF. For the CDR3, the DNA is TGTGCCAGCAGCAAGTGGGCTAGCGGGGGGGTCGGGGAGACCCAGTACTTC.

This clonotype was detected many times. This sequence joins TRBV28 and TRBJ2-7, with D possibly matching TRBD2 (5 bases). Trimming shortened V by 2 bases and J by 0 bases, and 11 bases separated the two germline ends. The CDR3 contains 15 residues. CDR1 MDHEN and CDR2 SYDVKM come from the germline V gene. Written as DNA, the CDR3 is TGTGCCAGCAGTTTAAGTTCGGGGATCTCCTACGAGCAGTACTTC. Translating gives CASSLSSGISYEQYF.

This clonotype was recorded at least ten times. In DNA, the CDR3 is TGTGCCAGCAGCCTCTTGGCCAACTCGGCCGGGGAGCTGTTTTTT. It specifies CASSLLANSAGELFF. This sequence joins TRBV7-7 and TRBJ2-2; no reliable D call. Germline V lookup: CDR1 SSHAT, CDR2 FNYEAQ (reference sequence). This CDR3 has 15 residues. The V end lost 5 bases, the J end lost 6 bases, and 16 bases lay between the germline ends.

V is TRBV29-1 and J is TRBJ2-7; a possible D gene is TRBD2 (5 bases). The V end lost 3 bases, the J end lost 7 bases, and 10 bases lay between the germline ends. Germline V gives CDR1 SQVTM, CDR2 ANQGSEA. The CDR3 extends over 11 amino acids. CDR3 region: CSVDSQREQYF. DNA for the CDR3: TGCAGCGTTGATTCACAGCGGGAGCAGTACTTC.

The chain links TRBV9 to TRBJ1-1, with TRBD1 identical over 7 bases. The V and J ends lost 3 bases and 3 bases, in that order; junction bases with no gene match: 8. The germline V gene has CDR1 SGDLS and CDR2 YYNGEE. The CDR3 runs 15 residues. The CDR3 here is CASSETGVRDTEAFF. As DNA, the CDR3 is TGTGCCAGCAGCGAAACAGGGGTCCGGGACACTGAAGCTTTCTTT.

In regard to this clonotype: A much bigger clone sits one base away, suggesting this may be a read error. The V gene is TRBV29-1, the J gene TRBJ2-7; 7 positions agree with TRBD1. Germline V CDR1 and CDR2: SQVTM, ANQGSEA. CDR3 length equals 14 residues. The CDR3 is CSVEEEGGSYEQCF. Written as DNA, the CDR3 is TGCAGCGTTGAAGAAGAAGGGGGCTCCTACGAGCAGTGCTTC.

This clonotype has a count of ten or more. The CDR3 loop is CASGVPAAEAFF. CDR3 coding DNA: TGTGCCAGCGGGGTTCCAGCAGCTGAAGCTTTCTTT. The J gene is TRBJ1-1, the V gene TRBV2; D is ambiguous. Germline assignment: CDR1 SNHLY and CDR2 FYNNEI. Trimming left V 8 bases short and J 6 bases short, with 13 bases between. This CDR3 region has 12 residues.

This clonotype showed up many times. The V gene is TRBV2, the J gene TRBJ2-2; no clear D gene. CDR1 is SNHLY and CDR2 is FYNNEI in the germline V gene. The CDR3 is 14 amino acids. Trimming stripped 6 bases from V and 4 bases from J, with 12 bases between. The CDR3 sequence: CASSPPVSTGELFF. The DNA of the CDR3 is TGTGCCAGCAGCCCCCCTGTTTCCACCGGGGAGCTGTTTTTT.

This clonotype was counted only a few times. V and J are TRBV2 and TRBJ2-3; D not certain. The V gene's germline CDR1 is SNHLY and CDR2 FYNNEI. V lost 5 bases and J 1 base, leaving 4 bases between the germline ends. The CDR3 has 12 amino acids. The CDR3 DNA is TGTGCCAGCAGTAAGGGCACAGATACGCAGTATTTT. As protein: CASSKGTDTQYF.

Many counts were recorded for this clonotype. This chain links TRBV20-1 with TRBJ1-2; no reliable D call. V lost 8 bases and J lost 2, with 12 bases in between. The CDR3 has 12 residues. The V gene's germline CDR1 is DFQATT and CDR2 SNEGSKA (reference sequence). The CDR3 coding sequence is TGCAGTCCCACGGTACTGAACTATGGCTACACCTTC. Its protein product is CSPTVLNYGYTF.

Notes on this clonotype: A clone one base away is much larger, so this may be a read error. The chain uses TRBV6-2 or TRBV6-3 and TRBJ1-2; a possible D gene is TRBD1 (6 bases). CDR3 length: 15 residues. The V gene lost 5 bases and the J gene lost 4 bases, with 17 bases spanning the gap. Germline values: CDR1 MNHEY, CDR2 SVGEGT. CDR3 sequence reads: CASSHQGLNRYGYTF. The CDR3 DNA follows: TGTGCCAGCAGTCATCAGGGGCTAAACCGCTATGGCTACACCTTC.

The chain joins TRBV28 to TRBJ1-5; tentative D call: TRBD1 (6 bases). The CDR3 runs to 15 residues. From germline, CDR1 is MDHEN and CDR2 SYDVKM. The V and J ends lost 3 bases and 14 bases respectively, with 23 bases between them. The DNA for the CDR3 is TGTGCCAGCAGTTTGACTTCGTCTGGGGGGGCGGTAAAGCATTTT. Its translation: CASSLTSSGGAVKHF.

This clonotype was detected ten times or more. The chain is built from TRBV13 and TRBJ1-1; 10 bases are shared with TRBD1. CDR1 is PRHDT and CDR2 is FYEKMQ in the germline V gene (reference sequence). Germline trimming cut 5 bases from V and 14 bases from J; bases unmatched to any gene: 17. The CDR3 has 15 residues. CDR3 residues: CASSPWKRTGQGRFF. CDR3 DNA sequence: TGTGCCAGCAGCCCGTGGAAGCGAACGGGACAGGGGCGCTTCTTT.

To note about this clonotype: One base away lies a much larger clone, so this may be a sequencing read error. The V call is TRBV2, the J call TRBJ1-1, with D possibly being TRBD1 (6 bases). Germline CDR1 reads SNHLY; CDR2 reads FYNNEI. This CDR3 spans 12 amino acids. The CDR3 sequence: CACSEDGGRAFF. The CDR3 DNA is TGTGCCTGCAGTGAAGACGGGGGGCGAGCTTTCTTT. Supplemented by reference TRBV2 and TRBJ1-1, the full variable domain reads EPEVTQTPSHQVTQMGQEVILRCVPISNHLYFYWYRQILGQKVEFLVSFYNNEISEKSEIFDDQFSVERPDGSNFTLKIRSTKLEDSAMYFCACSEDGGRAFFGQGTRLTVV.

The chain is built from TRBV19 and TRBJ2-7; tentative D call: TRBD1 (7 bases). The germline gives CDR1 LNHDA, CDR2 SQIVND (reference sequence). The CDR3 length is 15 residues. Trimming left V 3 bases short and J 4 bases short, with 16 bases between. The CDR3 region is CASSIGTAAGYEQYF. CDR3 sequence (DNA): TGTGCCAGTAGTATCGGGACAGCCGCGGGATACGAGCAGTACTTC.

In its sample, this clonotype was seen many times. This chain uses TRBV28 with TRBJ1-3, with 10 bases fitting TRBD1. The germline V gene has CDR1 MDHEN and CDR2 SYDVKM. V dropped 8 bases and J dropped 4; count of bases not matched to a gene: 5. The CDR3 has 14 amino acids. The CDR3 here is CASFGQGVGNTIYF. CDR3 nucleotide sequence: TGTGCCAGCTTCGGACAGGGGGTCGGAAACACCATATATTTT.

The chain has TRBV12-3 or TRBV12-4 and TRBJ2-7, with no clear D. The CDR3 runs to 13 residues. Trimming removed 4 bases from V and 2 bases from J, with 9 bases in between. The chain's CDR3 is CASSYEATYEQYF. For the CDR3, the DNA is TGTGCCAGCAGTTATGAGGCCACCTACGAGCAGTACTTC.

This chain joins TRBV4-1 and TRBJ1-2; D is unclear. The CDR3 covers 11 residues. V shed 6 bases and J shed 9 bases, with 11 bases lying between them. Germline loops: CDR1 MGHRA, CDR2 YSYEKL. In DNA form, the CDR3 reads TGCGCCAGCAGGACGGCCTGGAGCTACACCTTC. Translating gives CASRTAWSYTF.

The sample holds many counts of this clonotype. The chain recombines TRBV9 with TRBJ2-5; 9 bases fit TRBD2. The germline CDR1 and CDR2 sequences are SGDLS and YYNGEE. J was trimmed by 2 bases and V by 3 bases; bases with no gene match: 8. The CDR3 has 16 residues. This CDR3 reads CASSDPAGGIQETQYF. Here the CDR3 DNA reads TGTGCCAGCAGCGACCCAGCGGGGGGAATACAAGAGACCCAGTACTTC.

A note on this clonotype: It may be a read error: a sequence one base away is much more abundant. The conserved phenylalanine or tryptophan is not found at the CDR3 terminus, so this likely reflects a read error. The V call is TRBV6-1, the J call TRBJ1-2; 8 nucleotides match TRBD1. Trimming cost V 3 bases and J 7 bases; bases outside gene matches: 10. The CDR3 sequence is 15 residues long. Germline CDR1 reads MNHNS; CDR2 reads SASEGT. CDR3 in amino acids: CASSDPGQGRFGYTY. CDR3 DNA: TGTGCCAGCAGTGATCCCGGACAGGGTCGGTTTGGCTACACCTAC.

This clonotype occurred many times. This chain connects TRBV6-1 to TRBJ1-1; no reliable D call. Germline CDR1 MNHNS, CDR2 SASEGT. Deletions cut 2 bases from V and 5 bases from J, with 9 bases between. CDR3 length: 13 amino acids. This CDR3 reads CASSEIDGTEAFF. CDR3 nucleotide sequence: TGTGCCAGCAGTGAAATCGACGGTACTGAAGCTTTCTTT.

A few counts support this clonotype. This sequence joins TRBV5-1 and TRBJ2-7; D assignment may be TRBD1 or TRBD2 (5 bases each). Trimming removed 4 bases at V and 1 base at J, with 15 bases between. Germline CDR1 reads SGHRS; CDR2 reads YFSETQ. The CDR3 is 15 amino acids. CDR3: CASSPPGTVSYEQYF. CDR3 nucleotide sequence: TGCGCCAGCAGCCCCCCCGGGACGGTATCCTACGAGCAGTACTTC.

This clonotype was found many times. The chain links TRBV4-1 to TRBJ1-5; D is unclear. Trimming stripped 1 base from V and 2 bases from J, with 9 bases between. CDR3 length: 15 residues. The germline gives CDR1 MGHRA, CDR2 YSYEKL. The chain's CDR3 is CASSQGRSRNQPQHF. Written as DNA, the CDR3 is TGCGCCAGCAGCCAAGGGAGAAGCCGCAATCAGCCCCAGCATTTT.

The V gene is TRBV3-1, the J gene TRBJ1-2, with 9 bases that match TRBD1. Unmatched junction bases numbered 6, after V lost 1 base and J lost 6 bases. From germline, CDR1 is LGHDT and CDR2 YNNKEL (reference sequence). This CDR3 is built from 15 residues. The CDR3 DNA follows: TGTGCCAGCAGCCAAGGGACAGGGGTGAAAAATGGCTACACCTTC. This translates into CASSQGTGVKNGYTF.